The present entry profiles one T cell receptor (beta chain) with its context. This clone has just a few counts. Its antigen has not been determined. Base-call qualities are not available, and no considerably larger clone is one nucleotide away. This entry is derived from a study of cytomegalovirus exposure and HLA in healthy donors (dated by TCRdb to the late 2010s). Turning to the overall study: In an earlier analysis of about 560 of the donors, approximately 300 Gb of sequence data and approximately 100 million unique TCR beta sequences from about 179 million T cells were reported. In the later analysis, no new phenotypic data were used to find candidate immune exposures; instead, reliance was placed on TCR beta sequences and their occurrence across donors. Alongside the repertoire data, information on donor age, sex, ethnicity and CMV serostatus was compiled. A handful of DR-DQ haplotypes were handled as single units for association and clustering because linkage in the cohort was strong. Using immunosequencing, the study profiled T cell repertoires from 500 to 800 subjects and related those repertoires to cytomegalovirus serostatus. Every discovery cohort repertoire had been produced on one sequencing platform. To predict cytomegalovirus infection status, the study brought together high-throughput TCR immunosequencing, statistical association of individual TCRs with disease status, and machine learning. Among under 450 genotyped donors of the cohort, an average of about 240,000 unique TCR beta nucleotide sequences were sequenced per donor, roughly 20% of them non-productive. To study patterns of TCR occurrence, a later analysis re-analyzed previously published TCR beta repertoires from 666 donors and added high-resolution HLA genotyping. Of the 300 to 500 genotyped donors, approximately 81% were placed in the genetic ancestry cluster associated with self-reported Caucasian donors. In a later genetic analysis, genome-wide SNP genotypes for about 55% of the roughly 700 donors were used, and that subset was treated as a discovery cohort. Roughly 290 gigabases of sequencing data and 70 million to 100 million unique TCR sequences made up an early release that covered about 640 HLA-typed donors. To decide whether each TCR beta V gene segment behaved as functional or pseudogenic, an earlier analysis of approximately 590 of the donors relied on high-throughput TCR beta sequencing. Typing coverage varied by locus: roughly 629-630 donors for A, B, C, DRB1 and DQB1; roughly 520 for DQA1; 606 for DPA1; fewer than 480 for DPB1. Besides the first cohort of 666 subjects, a separate validation cohort made up of 120 different subjects was used. Class I and class II HLA loci were covered by the typing at four-digit resolution. The study aimed to test whether cataloging public T cell receptors could reveal signatures of past pathogen exposure. Points the paper makes about the study in general: It was suggested by the authors that the approach could potentially be generalized to other disease states and immunological phenotypes. The earlier analysis of almost 600 of the donors excluded roughly 17 rarely observed V segments, including chromosome 9 orphons, because counts were too low. When HLA alleles, especially DR and DQ, strongly co-occurred, attributing TCR associations to individual alleles was difficult. A further reported finding was that TCR beta sequences accurately predicted the HLA-A and HLA-B alleles for most subjects in the first cohort. Specific HLA alleles were associated with roughly 16,000 TCR beta sequences at a false discovery rate of 0.05 in a later analysis. Because some donors lacked HLA typing at each locus, the association tests relied only on the typed subset. Some IMGT-functional V segments, including TRBV6-2 and TRBV6-3, could not be told apart with the 87-base-pair reads, so those segments were excluded. According to a later analysis, TCR association rates differed among HLA loci, with DRB1 alleles showing the most associated TCRs and HLA-C alleles showing the fewest. The only immune exposure information available for the cohort was CMV serostatus. According to a later genetic analysis, donors in an Asian-associated ancestry cluster had fewer N-insertions in productive TCRs than the approximately 630-donor mean. Correlated functional status among segregating V segments might be attributable to linkage disequilibrium, but an unknown experimental factor could not be ruled out. A later genetic analysis associated a missense DCLRE1C variant with V-gene and J-gene trimming of TCR beta chains, and an independent cohort replicated the association. Presence/absence analyses assumed roughly uniform sequencing depth across donors, an assumption that may not hold. Three of the identified cytomegalovirus-associated TCR beta chains were confirmed in vitro to be specific for cytomegalovirus antigens. In the study, around 150 TCR beta chains were listed as associated with cytomegalovirus. Cytomegalovirus status was reported to be diagnosed by the classifier with high specificity and sensitivity in both the original and validation cohorts. Broadly in line with IMGT annotations, most TCR beta V segments showed up in productive rearrangements about 87% or about 30% of the time in an earlier analysis of 450 to 600 of the donors. Across donors, most TCR sequences were observed very rarely, whereas some public TCRs were present in many individuals. According to a later analysis, parvovirus B19, influenza, CMV and Epstein-Barr virus appeared linked to several top co-occurrence clusters. According to a later analysis, most CMV-associated TCR beta chains appeared to be HLA-restricted, and the HLA associations seemed to be driven largely by CMV exposure. The cohort was sequenced for TCR beta chains only, and without alpha or paired-chain data the features that could be detected were limited. A cluster of highly shared sequence variants was judged likely to be a technical artifact of the sequencing pipeline. In a later analysis, HLA-associated TCR beta chains were found to be more clonally expanded and to have lower generation probabilities than equally common non-associated chains.

There are 14 amino acids in the CDR3, from cysteine to phenylalanine inclusive. The entry retains the CDR3 DNA only, 42 bases that are in frame from base 1. From a lookup of the germline V gene, CDR1 and CDR2 are SGDLS and YYNGEE. V is cut back by 4 bases and J by 4 bases, with 3 bases in the junction unmatched. The cohort comprised several hundred healthy bone marrow donors. All cohort members were sampled while nominally healthy, although unrecorded immune exposures were likely present. The donor was CMV seronegative and was included in the group of a few hundred seronegative cohort members. A peripheral blood sample was provided by each donor, and peripheral blood mononuclear cells were used for TCR beta sequencing. The Qiagen DNeasy Blood Extraction Kit was used to extract genomic DNA from the blood cell samples. Library generation was performed with the immunoSEQ multiplex PCR assay. For the multiplex PCR, a mixture combining 60 forward primers for TCR Vbeta segments and 13 reverse primers for TCR Jbeta segments was used. The CDR3 region of rearranged TCR beta genes was amplified from genomic DNA with a multiplex PCR assay. The amplified TCR beta libraries were sequenced on the Illumina HiSeq System as 87-base-pair reads. The published analysis was carried out like this. A later analysis tallied around 87 million unique TCR beta chains across the 666 repertoires, and about 10 million of those chains were shared by two or more donors. A nearest-neighbor algorithm error-corrected the raw reads and collapsed the reads into unique sequences, merging closely related sequences to remove PCR and sequencing errors. To assign V, D and J gene segments, CDR3 sequences were aligned to IMGT reference sequences. For a sequence to be retained, a match of at least six nucleotides to both a V gene segment and a J gene segment was required. A rearrangement was called productive if the CDR3 had no stop codons and remained in frame with V and J, and every other rearrangement was called non-productive. Following IMGT convention, CDR3 was defined as the stretch from the second conserved V-encoded cysteine up to the conserved J-encoded phenylalanine. Sequences without an unambiguous match to a single V gene segment were excluded from the earlier analysis of over 500 of the donors. In an earlier analysis of around 600 of the donors, V segments were called functional above 56.7% productive rearrangements and were called segregating when the between-donor standard deviation exceeded 5%. To diagnose cytomegalovirus status from the catalog of TCR beta chain sequences, a statistical classification framework was built. In a later analysis, TCR nucleotide sequences were compared against IMGT/GENE-DB human TR gene sequences so that V and J genes could be assigned. A later analysis assigned CDR3 sequences and most-parsimonious VDJ recombination scenarios with the TCRdist pipeline. In a later analysis, each TCR beta chain was defined by its CDR3 amino acid sequence together with its V-gene family, and reads without a unique V-gene family were excluded. As a way to deal with suspected cross-contamination and a sequencing artifact, a later analysis dropped 640 or so nucleotide sequences that were highly shared and had low generation probability. In a later analysis, a clonal expansion index was calculated for each public chain from normalized within-repertoire ranks of inferred template counts. A later analysis computed generation probabilities with a VDJ recombination model fitted to out-of-frame rearrangements, and checked the results against IGoR. In a later analysis, TCR-TCR, TCR-HLA and TCR-CMV co-occurrence was scored with hypergeometric tests, and a repertoire-size bias correction was applied to TCR pairs. A later analysis estimated false discovery rates by permuting HLA or CMV assignments 20 times. In a later analysis, co-occurring TCRs were grouped using DBSCAN, with TCRdist sequence similarity added in when clustering inside HLA-allele-positive subsets. Repertoires with fewer than 30,000 or more than 120,000 public chains were left out of co-occurrence clustering, as were five repertoires with anomalous nucleotide sharing. The table was pulled from immuneACCESS by TCRdb, which kept in-frame rearrangements only. Such tables lose some clones; where checked, under half of the loss comes from unresolved V genes, and the rest has no known cause. V, J and clone size derive from that table, while D and trimming were established from the DNA sequence. The sample yields 100,000 to 150,000 clones; 15% were counted once. Under 2.5% of the sample comes from the top ten.

The sample comprised PBMCs. The chain uses TRBV9 and TRBJ2-3; 10 of the junction bases match TRBD2. The receptor's source is a woman aged 18-29 years in good health and CMV-seronegative. The sequence in DNA is TGTGCCAGCAGCCTAGCGGGGGTCGCAGATACGCAGTATTTT. The encoded protein is CASSLAGVADTQYF.